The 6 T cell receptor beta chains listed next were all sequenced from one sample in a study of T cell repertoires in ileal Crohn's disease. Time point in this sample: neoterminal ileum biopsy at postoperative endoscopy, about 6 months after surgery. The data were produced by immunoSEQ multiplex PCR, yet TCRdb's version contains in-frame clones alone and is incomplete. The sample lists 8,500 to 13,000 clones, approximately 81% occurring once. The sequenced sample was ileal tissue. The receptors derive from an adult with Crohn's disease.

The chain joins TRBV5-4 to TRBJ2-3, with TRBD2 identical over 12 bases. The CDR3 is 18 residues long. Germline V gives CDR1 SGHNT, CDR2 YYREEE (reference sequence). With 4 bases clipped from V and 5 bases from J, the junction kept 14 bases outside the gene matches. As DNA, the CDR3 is TGTGCCAGCAGCCCCAATCGCGCTAGCGGGAGGGTAGGAGATACGCAGTATTTT. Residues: CASSPNRASGRVGDTQYF.

The CDR3 here is CASSYDRDRYNEQFF. As DNA, the CDR3 is TGTGCCAGCAGTTATGATCGGGACAGGTACAATGAGCAGTTCTTC. The chain joins TRBV6-9 to TRBJ2-1, with 8 bases fitting TRBD1. There are 15 residues in the CDR3. The V segment lost 2 bases and the J segment 4 bases; nucleotides outside the gene matches: 4. The germline gives CDR1 MNHGY, CDR2 SVAAGI.

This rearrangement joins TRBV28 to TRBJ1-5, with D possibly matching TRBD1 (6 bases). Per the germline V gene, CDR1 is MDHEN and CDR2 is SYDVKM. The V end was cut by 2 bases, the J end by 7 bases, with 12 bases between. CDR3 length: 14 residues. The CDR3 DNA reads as TGTGCCAGCAGTTTAGCAGGGGTAGGGCAGCCCCAGCATTTT. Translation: CASSLAGVGQPQHF.

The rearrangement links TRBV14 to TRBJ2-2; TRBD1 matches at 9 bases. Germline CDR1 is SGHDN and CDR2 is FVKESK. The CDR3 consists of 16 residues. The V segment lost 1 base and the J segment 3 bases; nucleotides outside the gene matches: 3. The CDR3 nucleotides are TGTGCCAGCAGCCAAGGGGGACAGGGCTACACCGGGGAGCTGTTTTTT. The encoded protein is CASSQGGQGYTGELFF.

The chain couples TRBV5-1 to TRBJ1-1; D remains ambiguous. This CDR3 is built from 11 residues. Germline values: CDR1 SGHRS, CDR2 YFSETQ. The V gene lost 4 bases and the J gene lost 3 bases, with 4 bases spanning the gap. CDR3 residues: CASSPYTEAFF. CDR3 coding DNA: TGCGCCAGCAGCCCGTACACTGAAGCTTTCTTT.

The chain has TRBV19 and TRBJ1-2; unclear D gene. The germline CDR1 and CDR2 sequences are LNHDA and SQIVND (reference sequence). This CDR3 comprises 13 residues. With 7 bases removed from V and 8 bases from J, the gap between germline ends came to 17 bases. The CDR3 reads CASTPGVSGGYTF. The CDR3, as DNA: TGTGCCAGTACTCCCGGGGTTTCGGGAGGCTACACCTTC.